The rows below give T cell receptor beta chains drawn from one sample of a study of T cell responses to AZD1222 COVID-19 vaccine. Profiled with immunoSEQ multiplex PCR; TCRdb holds only in-frame clones, not every one. The sample lists 150,000 or so clones; under 95% were seen once. The specimen comprised peripheral blood, sampled 28 days after the second AZD1222 dose. Receptor source: an adult who received the AZD1222 COVID-19 vaccine. Each CDR3 is given with its conserved first and last residue. Each record gives: clone size, D gene, J gene, V gene, CDR3 protein, CDR3 DNA. A D gene is named only where the DNA matches it firmly. Only some rows state a clone size, as once, few, many or a class for expanded clones.

clone_size: NA; d_call: NA; j_call: TRBJ1-5; v_call: TRBV12-2; cdr3_aa: CASRSPGVDRANQPQHF; cdr3_nt: TGTGCAAGTCGCTCCCCAGGGGTCGACAGGGCCAATCAGCCCCAGCATTTT
clone_size: NA; d_call: TRBD2; j_call: TRBJ2-2; v_call: TRBV11-2; cdr3_aa: CASSRGSPGELFF; cdr3_nt: TGTGCCAGCAGCCGCGGGAGCCCCGGGGAGCTGTTTTTT
clone_size: NA; d_call: NA; j_call: TRBJ2-1; v_call: TRBV3-1/TRBV3-2; cdr3_aa: CASSHGLGDEQFF; cdr3_nt: TGTGCCAGCAGTCACGGTCTCGGGGATGAGCAGTTCTTC
clone_size: NA; d_call: NA; j_call: TRBJ2-5; v_call: TRBV11-3; cdr3_aa: CASSLEGQPQETQYF; cdr3_nt: TGTGCCAGCAGCTTGGAGGGACAGCCTCAAGAGACCCAGTACTTC
clone_size: NA; d_call: NA; j_call: TRBJ1-1; v_call: TRBV12-3/TRBV12-4; cdr3_aa: CASSFGGTEAFF; cdr3_nt: TGTGCCAGCAGTTTCGGGGGCACTGAAGCTTTCTTT
clone_size: NA; d_call: TRBD2; j_call: TRBJ2-5; v_call: TRBV28; cdr3_aa: CASGSTSVGETQYF; cdr3_nt: TGTGCCAGCGGATCGACTAGCGTGGGGGAGACCCAGTACTTC
clone_size: NA; d_call: NA; j_call: TRBJ1-1; v_call: TRBV27; cdr3_aa: CASSLSAGEAFF; cdr3_nt: TGTGCCAGCAGTTTATCGGCGGGGGAAGCTTTCTTT
clone_size: NA; d_call: NA; j_call: TRBJ2-6; v_call: TRBV4-3; cdr3_aa: CASSQGGRSGGANVLTF; cdr3_nt: TGCGCCAGCAGCCAAGGCGGCAGATCGGGGGGGGCCAACGTCCTGACTTTC
clone_size: NA; d_call: NA; j_call: TRBJ1-1; v_call: TRBV27; cdr3_aa: CASSLLGGAEAFF; cdr3_nt: TGTGCCAGCAGTTTATTGGGAGGGGCTGAAGCTTTCTTT
clone_size: NA; d_call: TRBD2; j_call: TRBJ2-3; v_call: TRBV11-3; cdr3_aa: CASSLGTSGVSADTQYF; cdr3_nt: TGTGCCAGCAGCCTCGGGACTAGCGGGGTGAGCGCAGATACGCAGTATTTT
clone_size: NA; d_call: TRBD1; j_call: TRBJ2-7; v_call: TRBV15; cdr3_aa: CATSPRDRGDPYEQYF; cdr3_nt: TGTGCCACCAGCCCCCGGGACAGGGGAGATCCCTACGAGCAGTACTTC
clone_size: NA; d_call: NA; j_call: TRBJ2-2; v_call: TRBV7-2; cdr3_aa: CASSLVGRNTGELFF; cdr3_nt: TGTGCCAGCAGCTTAGTAGGCAGAAACACCGGGGAGCTGTTTTTT
clone_size: NA; d_call: TRBD2; j_call: TRBJ2-1; v_call: TRBV28; cdr3_aa: CASRGLAVPYEQFF; cdr3_nt: TGTGCCAGCAGAGGACTAGCGGTCCCATATGAGCAGTTCTTC
clone_size: NA; d_call: TRBD1; j_call: TRBJ1-1; v_call: TRBV7-2; cdr3_aa: CASSSDRAGGTEAFF; cdr3_nt: TGTGCCAGCAGCTCCGACAGAGCAGGGGGCACTGAAGCTTTCTTT
clone_size: NA; d_call: NA; j_call: TRBJ2-7; v_call: TRBV4-2; cdr3_aa: CASSQETGVTSYLSYEQYF; cdr3_nt: TGTGCCAGCAGCCAAGAAACCGGGGTAACTAGCTACCTCTCCTACGAGCAGTACTTC
clone_size: NA; d_call: TRBD1; j_call: TRBJ2-5; v_call: TRBV3-1/TRBV3-2; cdr3_aa: CASSQGRGRTYQETQYF; cdr3_nt: TGTGCCAGCAGCCAAGGAAGGGGGCGGACGTACCAAGAGACCCAGTACTTC
clone_size: NA; d_call: NA; j_call: TRBJ2-7; v_call: TRBV4-2; cdr3_aa: CASSQDRYEQYF; cdr3_nt: TGTGCCAGCAGCCAAGACCGATACGAGCAGTACTTC
clone_size: NA; d_call: TRBD1; j_call: TRBJ1-2; v_call: TRBV5-1; cdr3_aa: CASSSTGEYGYTF; cdr3_nt: TGCGCCAGCAGCAGTACAGGGGAGTATGGCTACACCTTC
clone_size: NA; d_call: TRBD1; j_call: TRBJ2-1; v_call: TRBV7-9; cdr3_aa: CASSSPRGPGYNEQFF; cdr3_nt: TGTGCCAGCAGCTCCCCAAGGGGGCCAGGCTACAATGAGCAGTTCTTC
clone_size: NA; d_call: NA; j_call: TRBJ2-7; v_call: TRBV14; cdr3_aa: CASSHGGYEQYF; cdr3_nt: TGTGCCAGCAGCCATGGGGGGTACGAGCAGTACTTC
clone_size: once; d_call: NA; j_call: TRBJ2-6; v_call: TRBV14; cdr3_aa: CASSQGPYTGAGANVLTF; cdr3_nt: TGTGCCAGCAGCCAAGGACCTTATACCGGGGCTGGGGCCAACGTCCTGACTTTC
clone_size: NA; d_call: TRBD1; j_call: TRBJ1-3; v_call: TRBV6-6; cdr3_aa: CASSQGGIGNTIYF; cdr3_nt: TGTGCCAGCAGCCAGGGGGGGATCGGAAACACCATATATTTT
clone_size: once; d_call: NA; j_call: TRBJ1-3; v_call: TRBV5-1; cdr3_aa: CASSFSGGADGNTIYF; cdr3_nt: TGCGCCAGCAGCTTTTCCGGGGGCGCGGATGGAAACACCATATATTTT
clone_size: NA; d_call: NA; j_call: TRBJ1-2; v_call: TRBV4-2; cdr3_aa: CASSQDPTDGYTF; cdr3_nt: TGTGCCAGCAGCCAAGACCCCACCGACGGATACACCTTC
clone_size: NA; d_call: TRBD1; j_call: TRBJ2-1; v_call: TRBV28; cdr3_aa: CASSSGTGSYNEQFF; cdr3_nt: TGTGCCAGCAGTTCCGGGACAGGGTCCTACAATGAGCAGTTCTTC
clone_size: NA; d_call: NA; j_call: TRBJ2-7; v_call: TRBV7-9; cdr3_aa: CASSPWTGEQYF; cdr3_nt: TGTGCCAGCAGCCCTTGGACGGGGGAGCAGTACTTC
clone_size: NA; d_call: NA; j_call: TRBJ1-2; v_call: TRBV27; cdr3_aa: CASGIYRYDCRGYTF; cdr3_nt: NA
clone_size: NA; d_call: NA; j_call: TRBJ2-7; v_call: TRBV10-3; cdr3_aa: CAISQGYFDEQYF; cdr3_nt: TGTGCCATCAGTCAGGGGTACTTCGACGAGCAGTACTTC
clone_size: NA; d_call: NA; j_call: TRBJ2-1; v_call: TRBV7-2; cdr3_aa: CASSHGHRSYNEQFF; cdr3_nt: TGTGCCAGCAGCCACGGGCACCGCTCCTACAATGAGCAGTTCTTC